The 24 T cell receptor beta chains in this list originate from one sample, sequenced in a study of kidney transplant recipient with SARS-CoV-2 infection. TCRdb independently ran MiXCR on the reads; one entry per CDR3 protein. This table has fewer than 250,000 distinct CDR3 sequences, under 35% appearing once. This material consisted of a blood sample, taken at baseline and between days 110 and 120 from a kidney transplant recipient. Every receptor here comes from a male patient in his thirties who had COVID-19 and was a kidney transplant recipient. Part of the T cell pool may stem from the graft donor.

As regards this clonotype: With a much larger clone just one base away, this may be a read error. Because the CDR3 is missing its conserved closing phenylalanine or tryptophan, this is likely a read error. This chain connects TRBV25-1 to TRBJ2-7; D might be TRBD2 (5 bases). The CDR3 covers 14 residues. Deletions cut 2 bases from V and 3 bases from J, with 11 bases between. In germline, CDR1 is MGHDK, CDR2 SYGVNS. CDR3 DNA: TGTGCCAGCAGTGAAGTGGGAGAGCGCTACGAGCAGTACCTC. It is translated as CASSEVGERYEQYL.

This clonotype has ten or more counts. The CDR3 reads CASSPYSGQGAPYEQYF. The CDR3 coding sequence is TGTGCCAGTAGTCCTTACTCGGGACAGGGGGCCCCCTACGAGCAGTACTTC. The chain has TRBV19 and TRBJ2-7, with 12 bases identical to TRBD1. CDR3 length equals 17 residues. Losses at the gene ends were 5 bases for V and 2 bases for J; bases not matched to a gene: 10. The V gene's germline CDR1 is LNHDA and CDR2 SQIVND (reference sequence).

As for this clonotype: A much larger clone sits a single nucleotide away, making a read error possible. The chain carries TRBV6-1 and TRBJ1-2; D is undetermined. V dropped 5 bases and J dropped 4 bases, with 23 bases sitting between them. CDR1 is MNHNS and CDR2 is SASEGT in the germline V gene. The CDR3 totals 17 residues. For the CDR3, the DNA is TGTGCCAGCAGTATATATGACCCTATGCGAAAGACCTATGGCTACACCTTC. Encoded protein: CASSIYDPMRKTYGYTF.

This clonotype was seen many times. This rearrangement joins TRBV27 to TRBJ2-2; D ambiguous. V was cut by 1 base and J by 6 bases, with 6 bases left in between. The CDR3 spans 13 residues. Per the germline V gene, CDR1 is MNHEY and CDR2 is SMNVEV (reference sequence). The chain's CDR3 is CASSLFPPGELFF. For the CDR3, the DNA is TGTGCCAGCAGTTTATTCCCTCCCGGGGAGCTGTTTTTT.

This clonotype has only a few counts. Being one base from a much bigger clone, this may be a read error. The chain is built from TRBV18 and TRBJ1-1; a weak D match, TRBD1 (5 bases). The CDR3 sequence is 13 residues long. Deletions cut 10 bases from V and 10 bases from J, with 22 bases between. CDR1 is KGHSH, CDR2 LQKENI, per germline. The CDR3 DNA follows: TGTGCCAACTCGGAAAATCAGGGAGAACGAGCTTTCTTT. Translating gives CANSENQGERAFF.

Concerning this clonotype: Since a much larger clone is just one base distant, this may be a read error. The rearrangement joins TRBV7-5 to TRBJ1-2. TRBV7-5 is reported as a pseudogene. There are 19 residues in the CDR3. DNA of the CDR3: TGTATCCCTGTGCCAGAATTGTTAACTGAAGTAGGAAAGACCTATGGCTACACCTTC. Its protein product is CIPVPELLTEVGKTYGYTF.

There are many counts of this clonotype. The V call is TRBV7-6, the J call TRBJ1-2, with D unclear. Germline-derived CDR1 and CDR2 are SGHVS and FNYEAQ. The CDR3 is 17 amino acids. The V end lost 4 bases, the J end lost 4 bases, and 22 bases lay between the germline ends. The CDR3 DNA reads TGTGCCAGCAGCTCGCCGTTTGAATCTCGAAAGACCTATGGCTACACCTTC. Translated, it gives CASSSPFESRKTYGYTF.

Ten or more counts support this clonotype. The chain recombines TRBV14 with TRBJ1-1; TRBD1 aligns across 8 bases. CDR1 is SGHDN, CDR2 FVKESK, per germline. The CDR3 is 15 amino acids. The ends lost 1 base at V and 6 bases at J; junction bases unmatched: 7. Here the CDR3 reads CASSQGVETGAEAFF. The CDR3 nucleotides read TGTGCCAGCAGCCAAGGAGTAGAGACAGGGGCTGAAGCTTTCTTT.

As concerns this clonotype: This may stem from a read error, because a much larger clone lies one nucleotide away. This rearrangement joins TRBV21-1 to TRBJ1-5. TRBV21-1 is a pseudogene locus. This CDR3 is 17 amino acids long. The CDR3 sequence is CASRSALATWHHQPQHF. CDR3 sequence (DNA): TGTGCCAGCAGATCTGCTTTAGCTACTTGGCATCATCAGCCCCAGCATTTT.

This clonotype was recorded at least ten times. The V gene is TRBV20-1, the J gene TRBJ1-2; no clear D gene. The CDR3 spans 16 residues. Trimming took 1 base from V and 4 from J, leaving 19 bases between them. CDR1 is DFQATT, CDR2 SNEGSKA, per germline (reference sequence). CDR3 DNA: TGCAGTGCTAGAGTTGCGCTGTTTCGAAAGACCTATGGCTACACCTTC. This sequence encodes CSARVALFRKTYGYTF.

This chain joins TRBV6-6 and TRBJ1-2; 7 nucleotides agree with TRBD1. The CDR3 length is 14 residues. The germline V gene has CDR1 MNHNY and CDR2 SVGAGI (reference sequence). After removal of 1 base from V and 8 bases from J, the junction contained 7 bases not matched to a gene. The CDR3 sequence is CASSYFTGDDGYTF. In nucleotides, the CDR3 is TGTGCCAGCAGTTACTTTACAGGGGACGACGGCTACACCTTC.

For this clonotype: A much larger clone is a single base away; this may be a read error. The CDR3 ends on some other residue instead of the conserved phenylalanine or tryptophan, so this is likely a read error. J is TRBJ1-1 and V is TRBV11-3; D might be TRBD1 (6 bases). V shed 5 bases and J shed 3 bases, with 22 bases lying between them. The CDR3 is 17 amino acids. Germline values: CDR1 SGHNT, CDR2 YENEEA. CDR3: CASSPSSVVGGYTEAFL. Written as DNA, the CDR3 is TGTGCCAGCAGCCCCTCGTCAGTTGTGGGGGGCTACACTGAAGCTTTCCTT.

The table lists this clonotype with many counts. V gene TRBV27 combines with J gene TRBJ1-2; D perhaps matches TRBD1 (6 bases). This CDR3 contains 15 residues. Germline CDR1 reads MNHEY; CDR2 reads SMNVEV (reference sequence). Trimming left V 7 bases short and J 4 bases short, with 19 bases between. The CDR3 sequence is CASKVGGRQGYGYTF. In DNA form, the CDR3 reads TGTGCCAGCAAGGTTGGGGGGCGGCAGGGCTATGGCTACACCTTC.

This clonotype was detected ten times or more. The chain carries TRBV11-1 and TRBJ1-2; TRBD1 might be the D (5 bases). Between the trimmed V and J ends, which lost 5 bases and 4 bases, there was a span of 23 bases. The CDR3 contains 17 residues. Germline-derived CDR1 and CDR2 are SGHAT and FQDESV (reference sequence). Here the CDR3 reads CASSGGHKAGKTYGYTF. DNA for the CDR3: TGTGCCAGCAGCGGAGGACATAAGGCTGGAAAGACCTATGGCTACACCTTC.

Turning to this clonotype: This sequence may be a read error, since a much larger clone differs from it by one base. V gene TRBV5-3 combines with J gene TRBJ1-2; D gene uncertain. TRBV5-3 is flagged as an ORF with uncertain function. The CDR3 runs to 16 residues. The CDR3 sequence: CARVYLVVRKTYGHTF. The CDR3 region has the DNA TGTGCCAGAGTTTATTTAGTGGTGAGAAAGACCTATGGCCACACCTTC.

In regard to this clonotype: This clone may be a read error of a much larger clone one base away. The V and J genes are TRBV19 and TRBJ2-5; TRBD1 agrees at 7 bases. The germline gives CDR1 LNHDA, CDR2 SQIVND (reference sequence). CDR3 length: 16 amino acids. CDR3 residues: CTSSTLTGQTLKTQYF. DNA of the CDR3: TGTACCAGTAGTACGCTCACGGGACAGACCTTGAAGACCCAGTACTTC.

This clonotype was seen ten or more times. The chain is built from TRBV5-1 and TRBJ1-3; D gene unclear. CDR3 length: 14 amino acids. Germline-derived CDR1 and CDR2 are SGHRS and YFSETQ. V lost 1 base and J 6 bases, leaving 11 bases between the germline ends. The CDR3 nucleotides read TGCGCCAGCAGCTTGAACCCCTGGGTAAACACCATATATTTT. It is translated as CASSLNPWVNTIYF.

This clonotype showed up just once. The chain has TRBV6-2 or TRBV6-3 and TRBJ1-1, with a possible D match to TRBD1 (6 bases). This CDR3 spans 17 amino acids. Germline-derived CDR1 and CDR2 are MNHEY and SVGEGT. V gave up 0 bases and J gave up 0 bases, with 14 bases separating them. The DNA for the CDR3 is TGTGCCAGCAGTTACTCTGCCAGGGGCCGCATGAACACTGAAGCTTTCTTT. It codes for CASSYSARGRMNTEAFF.

This clonotype occurred many times. This chain joins TRBV6-5 and TRBJ2-1; 11 bases are shared with TRBD1. The junction had 6 bases not matched to a gene; V was cut back by 5 bases and J by 6 bases. Germline CDR1 is MNHEY and CDR2 is SVGAGI. The length of the CDR3 is 15 residues. This chain's CDR3 is CASSAPGQGVNEQFF. The CDR3 nucleotides read TGTGCCAGCAGTGCCCCGGGACAGGGGGTCAATGAGCAGTTCTTC.

Ten or more counts support this clonotype. The chain has TRBV7-6 and TRBJ2-2; TRBD1 aligns across 10 bases. Germline values: CDR1 SGHVS, CDR2 FNYEAQ. Trimming removed 5 bases from V and 3 bases from J; junction bases left unmatched: 6. The CDR3 is 16 residues long. CDR3 sequence reads: CASSTRTGGYTGELFF. In DNA form, the CDR3 reads TGTGCCAGCAGCACGAGGACAGGGGGTTACACCGGGGAGCTGTTTTTT.

This clonotype turned up a few times. The J gene is TRBJ2-7, the V gene TRBV3-1; D not resolved. The DNA end lines up better with TRBJ2-5; the J call may be wrong. Germline CDR1 LGHDT, CDR2 YNNKEL (reference sequence). This CDR3 is built from 17 residues. The CDR3 DNA is TGTGCCAGCAGCCCGCGTATTCCCATTTCTTTCTCTGAGACCCAGTACTTC. Protein sequence: CASSPRIPISFSETQYF.

This clonotype was observed many times. This sequence joins TRBV6-2 or TRBV6-3 and TRBJ1-5, with D unresolved. CDR1 MNHEY and CDR2 SVGEGT come from the germline V gene. The CDR3 consists of 18 residues. Trimming took 0 bases from V and 3 from J, leaving 18 bases between them. CDR3 nucleotides: TGTGCCAGCAGTTACTCGAGGGCCCCCATGAGGGTCAATCAGCCCCAGCATTTT. Translation gives CASSYSRAPMRVNQPQHF.

This clonotype was detected only a few times. This rearrangement joins TRBV20-1 to TRBJ1-5, with 8 nucleotides matching TRBD1. The CDR3 is 14 residues long. The J segment lost 6 bases and the V segment lost 0 bases, leaving 4 bases of the junction unmatched. Germline-derived CDR1 and CDR2 are DFQATT and SNEGSKA (reference sequence). The DNA of the CDR3 is TGCAGTGCTAGAGAAGACAGGGGTGGTCAGCCCCAGCATTTT. This translates into CSAREDRGGQPQHF.

This clonotype was picked up a small number of times. CDR3 in DNA: TGCGCCAGCAGCCCGACAGATTCGAACACTGAAGCTTTCTTT. Protein product: CASSPTDSNTEAFF. The chain couples TRBV5-1 to TRBJ1-1; a weak D match, TRBD1 (5 bases). Trimming cost V 4 bases and J 1 base, with 11 bases left between them. Germline loops: CDR1 SGHRS, CDR2 YFSETQ. This CDR3 is built from 14 residues.